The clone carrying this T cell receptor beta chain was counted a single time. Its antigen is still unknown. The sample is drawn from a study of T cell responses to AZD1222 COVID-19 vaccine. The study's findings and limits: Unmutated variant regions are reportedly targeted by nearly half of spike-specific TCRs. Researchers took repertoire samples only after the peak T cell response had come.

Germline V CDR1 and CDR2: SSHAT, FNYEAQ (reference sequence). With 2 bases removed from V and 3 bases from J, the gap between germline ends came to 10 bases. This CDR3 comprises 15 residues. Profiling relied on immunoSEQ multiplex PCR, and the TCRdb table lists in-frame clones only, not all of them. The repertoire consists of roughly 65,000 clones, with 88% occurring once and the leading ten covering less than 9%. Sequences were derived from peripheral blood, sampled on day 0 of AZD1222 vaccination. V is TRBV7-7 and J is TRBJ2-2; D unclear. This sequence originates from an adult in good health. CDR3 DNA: TGTGCCAGCAGCTTATCACCTGCCTACACCGGGGAGCTGTTTTTT. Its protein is CASSLSPAYTGELFF.